This T cell receptor (beta chain) comes out of a study of beta chain features in type 1 diabetes. Study-wide points: PCR might pick shorter templates more often, in the same way for patients and controls. The question of HLA type influencing TCRB rearrangement was one that remained unresolved here.

Reverse transcription of all isolated RNA meant that expressed TCRB transcripts were sequenced. Produced via immunoSEQ multiplex PCR; TCRdb's table is partial and in-frame only. The repertoire includes roughly 310,000 clones, more than 9.5% of them detected once, and more than 0.015% sits in the top ten. The CDR3 sequence is 14 residues long. V dropped 3 bases and J dropped 1; count of bases not matched to a gene: 1. CDR1 is MNHNS, CDR2 SASEGT, per germline. Regarding this clone: Its target is not known.

The sequenced sample was naive CD4+ T cells from blood. The chain uses TRBV6-1 and TRBJ2-3, with 7 bases aligning to TRBD1. This sequence was found in a woman aged 25 to 39 in good health. The CDR3 bases are TGTGCCAGCAGTGATGGGACAGGCACAGATACGCAGTATTTT. It translates to CASSDGTGTDTQYF.